These 25 T cell receptor beta chains were all obtained from the same sample, sequenced in a study of identical twins. TCRdb fed the 5' RACE reads into MiXCR, producing one record per CDR3 protein. The sample contains about 530,000 distinct CDR3 sequences, 20% to 25% of which appear only once. These data were likewise used in another study, on yellow fever vaccine responses in identical twins.

Input material: CD4+ T cells sorted from blood. These receptors originate from a woman aged 18-35 years in good health.

The chain is built from TRBV12-3 or TRBV12-4 and TRBJ2-3; 7 bases align to TRBD2. The V segment lost 3 bases and the J segment 1 base; nucleotides outside the gene matches: 7. The CDR3 loop spans 16 amino acids. This CDR3 is CASSLGEGRRTDTQYF. CDR3 in DNA: TGTGCCAGCAGTTTGGGGGAGGGAAGACGCACAGATACGCAGTATTTT.

The CDR3 DNA reads as TGTGCCAGCAGCCGACAGGGTCTTCTATCTGGGGCCAACGTCCTGACTTTC. Translation: CASSRQGLLSGANVLTF. This sequence joins TRBV2 and TRBJ2-6; 7 bases line up with TRBD1. The CDR3 is 17 amino acids. The V gene end was trimmed by 6 bases and the J gene end by 1 base; junction bases not matched to a gene: 9. Germline assignment: CDR1 SNHLY and CDR2 FYNNEI.

This clonotype was observed a handful of times. The chain employs TRBV5-1 and TRBJ1-1, with D perhaps matching TRBD1 (5 bases). V was shortened by 4 bases and J by 1 base, with 11 bases between the two germline ends. CDR3 length: 14 amino acids. Germline V lookup: CDR1 SGHRS, CDR2 YFSETQ. Written as DNA, the CDR3 is TGCGCCAGCAGCGCGCTAGGGGAGAACACTGAAGCTTTCTTT. Translation gives CASSALGENTEAFF.

This clonotype was counted a few times. J is TRBJ2-1 and V is TRBV7-7, with TRBD2 as a possible D gene (5 bases). This CDR3 contains 15 residues. Germline CDR1 reads SSHAT; CDR2 reads FNYEAQ (reference sequence). V lost 2 bases and J 6 bases, leaving 14 bases between the germline ends. The CDR3 region has the DNA TGTGCCAGCAGCTTAAACAGCGGAGATATCAATGAGCAGTTCTTC. Residues: CASSLNSGDINEQFF.

This clonotype showed up just a few times. The V gene is TRBV12-3 or TRBV12-4, the J gene TRBJ2-7; D is possibly TRBD1 (5 bases). The CDR3 runs 13 residues. V was cut by 5 bases and J by 5 bases, with 13 bases left in between. CDR3 in DNA: TGTGCCAGCAGTCCACCGGACATCAACGAGCAGTACTTC. Translation gives CASSPPDINEQYF.

The V call is TRBV7-8, the J call TRBJ2-1; TRBD1 matches 9 bases. The ends lost 6 bases at V and 9 bases at J; junction bases unmatched: 12. CDR1 and CDR2 (germline): SGHVS, FQNEAQ. The CDR3 runs 15 residues. Here the CDR3 DNA reads TGTGCCAGCAGTGCTGCGGGACAGGGTACAGGTGAGCAGTTCTTC. Amino acids: CASSAAGQGTGEQFF.

There are a few counts of this clonotype. The chain uses TRBV18 and TRBJ2-1; 9 nucleotides match TRBD1. V was clipped by 0 bases and J by 7 bases; unmatched bases: 4. In germline, CDR1 is KGHSH, CDR2 LQKENI. The CDR3 has 15 amino acids. CDR3 sequence reads: CASSPPGQGSNEQFF. DNA of the CDR3: TGTGCCAGCTCACCACCGGGACAGGGCTCTAATGAGCAGTTCTTC. The entire variable domain, with the rest obtained from reference TRBV18 and TRBJ2-1, is as follows: NAGVMQNPRHLVRRRGQEARLRCSPMKGHSHVYWYRQLPEEGLKFMVYLQKENIIDESGMPKERFSAEFPKEGPSILRIQQVVRGDSAAYFCASSPPGQGSNEQFFGPGTRLTVL.

This chain links TRBV6-1 with TRBJ2-1, with D possibly TRBD1 on 5 matching bases. The CDR3 runs 19 residues. V was clipped by 7 bases and J by 0 bases, with 25 bases between them. CDR1 MNHNS and CDR2 SASEGT come from the germline V gene. CDR3 sequence (DNA): TGTGCCAGCATATTATACCCCACAGGCGGTTCCTACTCCTACAATGAGCAGTTCTTC. As protein: CASILYPTGGSYSYNEQFF.

V usage is TRBV15 and J usage is TRBJ2-1, with TRBD2 matching 14 bases. Germline lookup yields CDR1 LNHNV and CDR2 YYDKDF (reference sequence). The CDR3 runs to 19 residues. V shed 5 bases, J shed 0 bases, and the junction held 9 bases outside the gene matches. CDR3 DNA: TGTGCCACCAGCGAAGGACTAGCGGGGGGTCTGGGCTCCTACAATGAGCAGTTCTTC. Translated: CATSEGLAGGLGSYNEQFF.

As for this clonotype: A much larger clone is a single base away; this may be a read error. This chain uses TRBV20-1 with TRBJ2-3; 14 nucleotides line up with TRBD2. Germline CDR1 and CDR2: DFQATT and SNEGSKA (reference sequence). V was clipped by 6 bases and J by 4 bases; unmatched bases: 3. The length of the CDR3 is 14 residues. Here the CDR3 reads CSATTSGGADTQYF. The CDR3 nucleotides read TGCAGTGCCACGACTAGCGGGGGGGCAGATACGCAGTATTTT.

The chain recombines TRBV11-3 with TRBJ2-1; tentatively, D is TRBD2 (5 bases). Trimming pared 5 bases from V and 10 bases from J, leaving 18 bases between. This CDR3 comprises 14 residues. CDR1 is SGHNT, CDR2 YENEEA, per germline. CDR3 sequence reads: CASSLPGQRLEQFF. DNA of the CDR3: TGTGCCAGCAGCCTCCCAGGTCAGCGACTAGAGCAGTTCTTC. Together with reference TRBV11-3 and TRBJ2-1, the CDR3 gives the full variable domain: EAGVVQSPRYKIIEKKQPVAFWCNPISGHNTLYWYLQNLGQGPELLIRYENEEAVDDSQLPKDRFSAERLKGVDSTLKIQPAELGDSAVYLCASSLPGQRLEQFFGPGTRLTVL.

In this sample, this clonotype turned up a few times. The rearrangement uses TRBV12-3 or TRBV12-4 and TRBJ2-4, with a tentative D call TRBD2 (6 bases). V was trimmed by 6 bases and J by 2 bases, leaving 14 bases between them. The CDR3 consists of 15 residues. Here the CDR3 reads CASSSSGTPKNIQYF. Here the CDR3 DNA reads TGTGCCAGCAGCTCCTCAGGGACTCCCAAAAACATTCAGTACTTC.

This chain uses TRBV7-6 with TRBJ2-6; 10 bases fit TRBD1. The germline V gene encodes CDR1 SGHVS and CDR2 FNYEAQ. CDR3 length equals 20 residues. After removal of 4 bases from V and 0 bases from J, the junction contained 12 bases not matched to a gene. Here the CDR3 reads CASSSRGTGEPGSGANVLTF. CDR3 DNA: TGTGCCAGCAGCTCCAGAGGGACAGGGGAACCGGGCTCTGGGGCCAACGTCCTGACTTTC. Complete variable domain (other parts from reference TRBV7-6 and TRBJ2-6): GAGVSQSPRYKVTKRGQDVALRCDPISGHVSLYWYRQALGQGPEFLTYFNYEAQQDKSGLPNDRFSAERPEGSISTLTIQRTEQRDSAMYRCASSSRGTGEPGSGANVLTFGAGSRLTVL.

This clonotype was recorded many times. The chain couples TRBV12-3 or TRBV12-4 to TRBJ1-1; possibly TRBD1 for D (5 bases). The V end lost 7 bases, the J end lost 10 bases, and 19 bases lay between the germline ends. This CDR3 has 13 residues. The CDR3 is CASNKNRGGRAFF. Here the CDR3 DNA reads TGTGCCAGCAACAAAAACCGTGGGGGTAGAGCTTTCTTT.

This clonotype was recorded a few times. This chain uses TRBV5-1 with TRBJ2-7; weak D call: TRBD1 (6 bases). V was cut by 4 bases and J by 0 bases, with 14 bases left in between. This CDR3 region has 15 residues. In germline, CDR1 is SGHRS, CDR2 YFSETQ. The CDR3 spells CASSPDRFSSYEQYF. The DNA for the CDR3 is TGCGCCAGCAGCCCCGACAGGTTCAGCTCCTACGAGCAGTACTTC.

This clonotype occurred many times. The chain is built from TRBV11-2 and TRBJ2-4, with 10 bases fitting TRBD2. V lost 4 bases to trimming and J lost 5 bases; unmatched junction nucleotides: 8. In germline, CDR1 is SGHAT, CDR2 FQNNGV. This CDR3 has 16 amino acids. DNA for the CDR3: TGTGCCAGCAGCTCCGGACTAGCGGAGGGTGAAAACATTCAGTACTTC. The encoded protein is CASSSGLAEGENIQYF.

V usage is TRBV15 and J usage is TRBJ2-1, with D maybe TRBD2 (6 bases). This CDR3 spans 15 amino acids. V was clipped by 5 bases and J by 0 bases, with 11 bases between them. Germline CDR1 LNHNV, CDR2 YYDKDF (reference sequence). The CDR3 bases are TGTGCCACCAGCCCTCTAGCGAACTCCTACAATGAGCAGTTCTTC. This gives the protein CATSPLANSYNEQFF.

Of note for this clonotype: This may be a read error: a much more frequent sequence differs by one nucleotide. This chain joins TRBV11-2 and TRBJ2-3; TRBD2 matches 8 bases. V dropped 3 bases and J dropped 2; count of bases not matched to a gene: 1. This CDR3 is 14 amino acids long. Germline V CDR1 and CDR2: SGHAT, FQNNGV. CDR3 in DNA: TGTGCCAGCAGCTTTAGCGGGATCACAGATACGCAGTATTTT. As protein: CASSFSGITDTQYF.

This clonotype was seen a handful of times. This chain connects TRBV7-2 to TRBJ1-5; D unresolved. Germline V CDR1 and CDR2: SGHTA, FQGNSA. V gave up 5 bases and J gave up 6 bases, with 20 bases separating them. The CDR3 has 16 amino acids. CDR3 DNA: TGTGCCAGCAGCCCACAAACTACGTTGGGCGGTCAGCCCCAGCATTTT. It translates to CASSPQTTLGGQPQHF.

This sequence joins TRBV11-2 and TRBJ1-1; a weak D match, TRBD1 (5 bases). Germline V gene sequence: CDR1 SGHAT, CDR2 FQNNGV. The CDR3 runs 19 residues. V was clipped by 0 bases and J by 1 base, with 21 bases between them. CDR3 nucleotide sequence: TGTGCCAGCAGCTTAGACTACCCCCGGCGGGGCCGATCGAACACTGAAGCTTTCTTT. It translates to CASSLDYPRRGRSNTEAFF.

This clonotype appeared a few times. V usage is TRBV25-1 and J usage is TRBJ2-2; D might be TRBD2 (5 bases). V lost 6 bases and J 0 bases, leaving 23 bases between the germline ends. The CDR3 sequence is 19 residues long. CDR1 is MGHDK, CDR2 SYGVNS, per germline. The CDR3, as DNA: TGTGCCAGCAGGACCGGAGGAACGAAAAAAAATACGAACACCGGGGAGCTGTTTTTT. Translating it yields CASRTGGTKKNTNTGELFF.

The chain links TRBV20-1 to TRBJ2-7; 8 nucleotides agree with TRBD2. Germline V gene data show CDR1 as DFQATT and CDR2 as SNEGSKA (reference sequence). The J segment lost 4 bases and the V segment lost 1 base, leaving 6 bases of the junction unmatched. The CDR3 totals 14 residues. This CDR3 is CSARGGSGNYEQYF. CDR3 DNA sequence: TGCAGTGCTAGAGGGGGTAGCGGGAATTACGAGCAGTACTTC.

The chain carries TRBV5-1 and TRBJ2-1, with D possibly matching TRBD2 (5 bases). The CDR3 covers 15 residues. Germline lookup yields CDR1 SGHRS and CDR2 YFSETQ. V was shortened by 1 base and J by 2 bases, with 10 bases between the two germline ends. CDR3 region: CASSLTGEAYNEQFF. The CDR3 DNA reads as TGCGCCAGCAGCTTGACCGGGGAAGCCTACAATGAGCAGTTCTTC.

This clonotype came up a few times. The gene calls are TRBV7-3 and TRBJ1-6; 7 positions match TRBD1. The CDR3 is 14 residues long. V gave up 5 bases and J gave up 7 bases; unmatched junction bases: 5. CDR1 and CDR2 from the germline V gene are SGHTA and FQGTGA. The CDR3 DNA reads as TGTGCCAGCAGCACGGGACAGATGAATTCACCCCTCCACTTT. Translated: CASSTGQMNSPLHF.

This clonotype was counted a few times. This CDR3 reads CASSQDRGFGEKLFF. The CDR3 DNA sequence: TGTGCCAGCAGCCAAGACAGGGGATTCGGTGAAAAACTGTTTTTT. The V and J genes are TRBV3-1 and TRBJ1-4; maybe TRBD1 (6 bases). Trimming took off 0 bases at V and 7 bases at J, with 12 bases between the two ends. The CDR3 consists of 15 residues. Looked up from germline, CDR1 is LGHDT and CDR2 is YNNKEL (reference sequence).